The 20 T cell receptor beta chains given below trace back to one sample, sequenced in a study of T cells in women clearing cervical HPV infection. Only in-frame clones appear in the TCRdb table, and some are missing; sequencing was by immunoSEQ multiplex PCR. In total, the table holds 20,000 to 25,000 clones. The sample consisted of blood buffy coat. The receptors originated from a woman aged 18 to 75 with a cervical HPV16 infection that either progressed to CIN3+ or cleared (not recorded which).

With regard to this clone: The read ends 3 residues early relative to the CDR3; the germline J gene fills the gap. V and J are TRBV5-1 and TRBJ2-3; 9 nucleotides agree with TRBD2. CDR3 length: 14 residues. Trimming cost V 3 bases and J 4 bases; bases outside gene matches: 3. Germline CDR1 reads SGHRS; CDR2 reads YFSETQ. CDR3 DNA (partial): TGCGCCAGCAGCTCCAGCGGGGGGCCAGATACG. Amino acid sequence: CASSSSGGPDT. The whole CDR3 protein reads CASSSSGGPDTQYF.

A remark on this clone: The read ends 3 residues early relative to the CDR3; the germline J gene fills the gap. The genes are TRBV5-1 and TRBJ2-7; D is perhaps TRBD1 (6 bases). V was trimmed by 4 bases and J by 1 base, leaving 15 bases between them. The CDR3 sequence is 15 residues long. In germline, CDR1 is SGHRS, CDR2 YFSETQ. The DNA read from the CDR3 is TGCGCCAGCAGCACGACAGGCCTAAGGTCCTACGAG. This translates into CASSTTGLRSYE. The entire CDR3 protein reads CASSTTGLRSYEQYF.

On this clone: Sequencing ends 3 residues short of the CDR3 end; the germline J gene provides the rest. J is TRBJ2-1 and V is TRBV7-9, with D possibly TRBD2 on 5 matching bases. This CDR3 has 12 amino acids. The germline V gene has CDR1 SEHNR and CDR2 FQNEAQ (reference sequence). The germline V and J ends were trimmed by 3 bases and 9 bases, with 9 bases remaining between them. The CDR3 sequence: CASSFGLSEQFF. Partial CDR3 DNA: TGTGCCAGCAGCTTTGGACTCAGTGAG.

In regard to this clone: The missing CDR3 end, 3 residues past where the read stops, is filled in from the germline J gene. This chain uses TRBV29-1 with TRBJ1-4; D is possibly TRBD1 (5 bases). The V end was cut by 6 bases, the J end by 4 bases, with 15 bases between. CDR3 length equals 14 residues. The germline V gene has CDR1 SQVTM and CDR2 ANQGSEA. CDR3 residues: CSVRLRDYNEKLFF. CDR3 DNA (partial): TGCAGCGTCCGCCTGAGGGACTATAATGAAAAA.

CDR3 DNA, as far as it was read: TGTGCCACCAGTGGGCTAGCTTCCTACAATGAG. Amino acids: CATSGLASYNE. The complete CDR3 sequence is CATSGLASYNEQFF. This chain joins TRBV24-1 and TRBJ2-1; the D gene is possibly TRBD2 (5 bases). The read finishes 3 residues shy of the CDR3 end, and the germline J gene is used to complete it. The germline CDR1 and CDR2 sequences are KGHDR and SFDVKD. The CDR3 sequence is 14 residues long. V lost 5 bases to trimming and J lost 1 base, with 8 bases between them.

Regarding this clone: Coverage ceases 3 residues before the CDR3 finishes, and the germline J gene fills in the end. The chain joins TRBV7-3 to TRBJ2-1, with D perhaps matching TRBD1 (5 bases). Germline V gene sequence: CDR1 SGHTA, CDR2 FQGTGA. Trimming took 5 bases from V and 1 from J, leaving 9 bases between them. This CDR3 is 14 amino acids long. The CDR3 DNA, read in part, is TGTGCCAGCAGCCCAGGGTTTTCCTACAATGAG. Translation: CASSPGFSYNE. The full CDR3 reads CASSPGFSYNEQFF.

Points on this clone: The observed sequence ends 3 residues before the CDR3 terminus, with the missing tail filled in from the germline J gene. The chain is built from TRBV3-1 (or the pseudogene TRBV3-2) and TRBJ2-5, with D maybe TRBD2 (5 bases). Germline V gives CDR1 LGHDT, CDR2 YNNKEL (reference sequence). CDR3 length: 16 amino acids. V was cut by 0 bases and J by 2 bases, with 13 bases left in between. The CDR3 bases that were read are TGTGCCAGCAGCCAAGAAAGGGTGGCGGGTCAAGAGACC. It encodes CASSQERVAGQET. The whole CDR3 sequence is CASSQERVAGQETQYF.

On this clone itself: The read gets to within 3 residues of the CDR3 end, and the germline J gene fills in the rest. The chain has TRBV20-1 and TRBJ1-2, with D possibly TRBD1 on 5 matching bases. This CDR3 has 13 residues. V dropped 4 bases and J dropped 0 bases, with 9 bases sitting between them. The V gene's germline CDR1 is DFQATT and CDR2 SNEGSKA (reference sequence). The CDR3 sequence: CSANDRTNYGYTF. The CDR3 DNA, read in part, is TGCAGTGCTAACGACAGAACTAACTATGGC.

This clone counts as medium-sized (0.01 to 0.1%) by frequency. Read data end 3 residues before the CDR3 end; the end is taken from the germline J gene. The chain carries TRBV4-2 and TRBJ2-4; a weak D match, TRBD1 (6 bases). CDR1 and CDR2 from the germline V gene are LGHNA and YNFKEQ. This CDR3 has 18 amino acids. V was cut by 1 base and J by 3 bases, with 19 bases left in between. The DNA read from the CDR3 is TGTGCCAGCAGCCAAGGGCGGTGGGGGCGCTTAGACAAAAACATT. As protein: CASSQGRWGRLDKNI. The complete CDR3 sequence is CASSQGRWGRLDKNIQYF.

CDR3 DNA, as far as it was read: TGTGCCAGTAAGCAAGGACTAGCGGGAGGAGAGACC. It codes for CASKQGLAGGET. The complete CDR3 reads CASKQGLAGGETQYF. The chain combines TRBV19 with TRBJ2-5, with 14 nucleotides matching TRBD2. Read coverage stops 3 residues before the CDR3 terminus; the germline J gene supplies the remainder. Germline CDR1 and CDR2: LNHDA and SQIVND (reference sequence). J gave up 4 bases and V 7 bases, and 5 bases lay outside the gene matches. This CDR3 contains 15 residues.

Concerning this clone: From the germline J gene comes the end of the CDR3, since the read stops 3 residues before it. This chain uses TRBV30 with TRBJ2-3, with 12 bases fitting TRBD2. V lost 3 bases and J lost 4; bases outside the gene matches: 5. Germline-derived CDR1 and CDR2 are GTSNPN and SVGIG (reference sequence). The CDR3 consists of 15 residues. The CDR3 bases that were read are TGTGCCTGGAGGGCTAGCGGGGGGGCCTCAGATACG. It encodes CAWRASGGASDT. The whole CDR3 protein is CAWRASGGASDTQYF.

As to this clone: The read ends 3 residues shy of where the CDR3 ends; the end is completed using the germline J gene. The rearrangement uses TRBV5-8 and TRBJ2-6; 7 positions match TRBD2. J lost 2 bases, V lost 2 bases, and 1 base had no gene match. This CDR3 region has 15 residues. The germline V gene has CDR1 SGHTS and CDR2 YDEGEE. The sequenced part of the CDR3 DNA is TGTGCCAGCAGCTTCCGGGGGGCTGGGGCCAACGTC. Its protein is CASSFRGAGANV. The whole CDR3 protein reads CASSFRGAGANVLTF.

About this clone: The sequenced fragment ends 3 residues before the CDR3 boundary, so the rest is inferred from the germline J gene. This chain uses TRBV2 with TRBJ1-6; 12 bases match TRBD1. The germline gives CDR1 SNHLY, CDR2 FYNNEI. Trimming at V came to 8 bases and at J to 6 bases, leaving 11 bases not matched to a gene. CDR3 size: 17 residues. The CDR3 loop is CASGGPPGQGANSPLHF. Partial CDR3 DNA: TGTGCCAGCGGGGGGCCACCGGGACAGGGGGCTAATTCACCC.

In regard to this clone: Read coverage stops 3 residues before the CDR3 terminus; the germline J gene supplies the remainder. The chain is built from TRBV5-1 and TRBJ1-3; possible D gene TRBD1, 6 bases. The CDR3 totals 14 residues. V shed 3 bases and J shed 0 bases, with 7 bases lying between them. Germline V gene sequence: CDR1 SGHRS, CDR2 YFSETQ. CDR3 bases read: TGCGCCAGCAGCTGGGACACCTCTGGAAACACC. Translating gives CASSWDTSGNT. In full, the CDR3 reads CASSWDTSGNTIYF.

Note on this clone: Coverage ceases 3 residues before the CDR3 finishes, and the germline J gene fills in the end. The chain is built from TRBV2 and TRBJ1-4; TRBD1 agrees at 10 bases. Germline lookup yields CDR1 SNHLY and CDR2 FYNNEI. With 4 bases clipped from V and 6 bases from J, the junction kept 2 bases outside the gene matches. The CDR3 covers 14 residues. Incomplete CDR3 DNA: TGTGCCAGCAGTGTGGGGACAGGGGATGAAAAA. Protein product: CASSVGTGDEK. The entire CDR3 protein reads CASSVGTGDEKLFF.

A note on this clone: Read data end 3 residues before the CDR3 end; the end is taken from the germline J gene. The chain employs TRBV20-1 and TRBJ2-5; 8 nucleotides line up with TRBD2. Trimming took 3 bases from V and 5 from J; bases not matched to a gene: 14. CDR3 length: 16 residues. Germline values: CDR1 DFQATT, CDR2 SNEGSKA (reference sequence). The part of the CDR3 DNA that was read is TGCAGTGCTAGGGAGGGGGGGAGCGGGAGAGGGGAGACC. It codes for CSAREGGSGRGET. The whole CDR3 protein reads CSAREGGSGRGETQYF.

As to this clone: The read finishes 3 residues shy of the CDR3 end, and the germline J gene is used to complete it. The chain links TRBV20-1 to TRBJ1-6; D perhaps matches TRBD1 (6 bases). CDR1 and CDR2 from the germline V gene are DFQATT and SNEGSKA (reference sequence). Deletions cut 3 bases from V and 7 bases from J, with 16 bases between. The CDR3 consists of 15 residues. Partial CDR3 DNA: TGCAGTGCTAGTGTCGGGGGGCAGGGGAATTCACCC. The encoded protein is CSASVGGQGNSP. From start to end, the CDR3 is CSASVGGQGNSPLHF.

To note about this clone: The read finishes 3 residues shy of the CDR3 end, and the germline J gene is used to complete it. The chain is built from TRBV20-1 and TRBJ2-7; 7 nucleotides match TRBD1. Germline V gene data show CDR1 as DFQATT and CDR2 as SNEGSKA (reference sequence). Trimming at V came to 5 bases and at J to 2 bases, leaving 12 bases not matched to a gene. The CDR3 totals 15 residues. The sequenced part of the CDR3 DNA is TGCAGTGCTCGCAGTCCGGGACAGTCGGCCTACGAG. Its translation: CSARSPGQSAYE. The full CDR3 reads CSARSPGQSAYEQYF.

Concerning this clone itself: Sequencing ends 3 residues short of the CDR3 end; the germline J gene provides the rest. The chain is built from TRBV7-9 and TRBJ2-7; TRBD1 might be the D (6 bases). Trimming removed 5 bases from V and 2 bases from J, with 13 bases in between. Germline assignment: CDR1 SEHNR and CDR2 FQNEAQ (reference sequence). This CDR3 spans 14 amino acids. The CDR3 loop reads CASSRGGRAYEQYF. Incomplete CDR3 DNA: TGTGCCAGCAGCCGAGGGGGACGGGCCTACGAG.

Remarks on this clone: The read terminates 3 residues ahead of where the CDR3 ends, so the germline J gene completes it. The J gene is TRBJ1-5, the V gene TRBV20-1; TRBD1 might be the D (5 bases). The germline V and J ends were trimmed by 3 bases and 1 base, with 10 bases remaining between them. CDR3 size: 14 residues. Germline V lookup: CDR1 DFQATT, CDR2 SNEGSKA (reference sequence). CDR3: CSASTGGSNQPQHF. Partial CDR3 DNA: TGCAGTGCTAGTACCGGGGGAAGCAATCAGCCC.